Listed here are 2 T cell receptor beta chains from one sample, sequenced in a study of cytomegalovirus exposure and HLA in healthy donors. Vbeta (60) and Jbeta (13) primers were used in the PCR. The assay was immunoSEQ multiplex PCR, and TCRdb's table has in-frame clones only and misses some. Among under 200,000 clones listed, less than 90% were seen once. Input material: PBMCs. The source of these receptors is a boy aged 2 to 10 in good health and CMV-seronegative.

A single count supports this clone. CDR3 DNA: TGCGCCAGCAGCCGGAGGGCGGGAGGGGGAACAGATACGCAGTATTTT. This encodes CASSRRAGGGTDTQYF. The rearrangement uses TRBV5-1 and TRBJ2-3; the match to TRBD2 covers 9 bases. Germline lookup yields CDR1 SGHRS and CDR2 YFSETQ. There are 16 residues in the CDR3. Trimming at V came to 4 bases and at J to 3 bases, leaving 9 bases not matched to a gene. The full variable domain, its missing parts supplied by reference TRBV5-1 and TRBJ2-3, is KAGVTQTPRYLIKTRGQQVTLSCSPISGHRSVSWYQQTPGQGLQFLFEYFSETQRNKGNFPGRFSGRQFSNSRSEMNVSTLELGDSALYLCASSRRAGGGTDTQYFGPGTRLTVL.

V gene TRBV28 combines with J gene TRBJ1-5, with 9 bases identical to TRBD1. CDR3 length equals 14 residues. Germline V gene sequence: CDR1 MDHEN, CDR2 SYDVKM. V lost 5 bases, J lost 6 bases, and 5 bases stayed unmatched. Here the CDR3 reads CASSKDRGLQPQHF. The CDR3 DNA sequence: TGTGCCAGCAGTAAGGACAGGGGACTTCAGCCCCAGCATTTT.